This T cell receptor beta chain was captured by sequencing in a study of shared clonotypes between healthy human individuals. In the study overall: A few men and a couple of women, aged 18 to 49, were donors. The study used three CD4 naive, three CD4 memory, two CD8 naive and one CD8 memory plate per donor. Broader study findings: Blood was the only sampled material, and tissue repertoires likely differ. Shared clonotypes: approximately 5% naive CD4, under 4% naive CD8, over 2% memory CD4, about 0.4% memory CD8.

Naive CD8 cells comprised CD45RO-negative, CCR7-positively selected cells, excluding terminally differentiated effector memory CD45RA+ cells. Assay: immunoSEQ multiplex PCR; the TCRdb copy retains only in-frame clones and omits some. Of some 2.1 million clones in the sample, over 85% were seen once. Comments on this clone: Its antigen remains unidentified.

The junction had 7 bases not matched to a gene; V was cut back by 4 bases and J by 6 bases. This CDR3 region has 16 residues. From germline, CDR1 is SGDLS and CDR2 YYNGEE. Specimen: naive CD8+ T cells from PBMCs. The TCR sequence derives from a man aged 18 to 30 in good health. Some clones in this sample may be carry-over from other donors' samples. J is TRBJ2-2 and V is TRBV9, with 12 bases matching TRBD2. The chain's CDR3 is CASSPTSGRSAGELFF. CDR3 in DNA: TGTGCCAGCAGCCCTACTAGCGGGAGGAGCGCCGGGGAGCTGTTTTTT.